The rows below give T cell receptor beta chains drawn from one sample of a study of CXCR3-negative and CXCR3-positive naive CD8 T cells. TCRdb reprocessed the 5' RACE reads and stores each CDR3 protein as one record, lacking DNA. This table holds tens of thousands of distinct CDR3 sequences. The specimen was naive CXCR3- CD8+ T cells from blood. The receptors stem from a human donor in good health. Some clones in this sample may be carry-over from other donors' samples. CDR3s include the opening cysteine and the closing phenylalanine or tryptophan. Fields, in order: J gene, V gene, CDR3 protein.

>TRBJ2-7|TRBV7-2
CASTPEVSGGYEQYF
>TRBJ1-5|TRBV19
CASSIFFGDQPQHF
>TRBJ2-7|TRBV14
CASSQGYPTGEQYF
>TRBJ2-7|TRBV12-3/TRBV12-4
CASSRPLSYEQYF
>TRBJ2-1|TRBV12-3/TRBV12-4
CASNINSYNEQFF
>TRBJ2-2|TRBV23-1
CASSQATGANTGELFF
>TRBJ1-2|TRBV7-9
CASSLGADYGYTF
>TRBJ2-1|TRBV3-1
CASSQLQGYNEQFF
>TRBJ2-6|TRBV4-2
CASSQEGGRGSGANVLTF
>TRBJ2-1|TRBV29-1
CSVRDITYNEQFF
>TRBJ2-2|TRBV10-3
CAISEPGTNTGELFF
>TRBJ2-2|TRBV4-1
CASSQRDRSGTGELFF
>TRBJ2-2|TRBV29-1
CSGTGVNTGELFF
>TRBJ2-6|TRBV27
CASSLQGAPGANVLTF
>TRBJ2-2|TRBV4-3
CASSLNAEELFF
>TRBJ2-1|TRBV29-1
CGVEGQGPDNEQFF
>TRBJ2-5|TRBV20-1
CSASMRGWETQYF
>TRBJ2-3|TRBV12-3/TRBV12-4
CASSTTSGGATDTQYF
>TRBJ2-5|TRBV7-9
CASSLRDSHQETQYF
>TRBJ2-7|TRBV7-3
CASSLTMGQGGEQYF
>TRBJ1-4|TRBV4-2
CASSLDGEKLFF
>TRBJ1-1|TRBV29-1
CSVEQNTEAFF
>TRBJ2-2|TRBV2
CASSEAVPSPGLNTGELFF
>TRBJ2-2|TRBV4-3
CASSQDRVLGQANTGEVFF
>TRBJ2-3|TRBV5-5
CASSSTPTTRGSDTQYF
>TRBJ2-1|TRBV7-3
CASSLPPPAPERTDSYNEQFF
>TRBJ1-1|TRBV29-1
CSVDGGATEAFF
>TRBJ1-1|TRBV18
CASSPTWTEAFF
>TRBJ2-3|TRBV28
CASSQTSGPTDTQYF
>TRBJ2-1|TRBV7-3
CASSSGQTEQFF
>TRBJ2-4|TRBV23-1
CASSQWSLAKNIQYF
>TRBJ1-1|TRBV5-1
CASSLAGTGTEAFF
>TRBJ2-1|TRBV7-9
CASSPPQGYSYNEQFF
>TRBJ2-3|TRBV7-8
CASSLAEQGITDTQYF
>TRBJ2-3|TRBV3-1
CASSPLPLAGGSTDTQYF
>TRBJ2-2|TRBV20-1
CSAAGQGPGELFF
>TRBJ2-1|TRBV7-3
CASSFGLLNEQFF
>TRBJ1-2|TRBV20-1
CSAREQGALTSGYTF
>TRBJ1-5|TRBV28
CASSFAASQPQHF
>TRBJ2-7|TRBV29-1
CSAGTASYEQYF
>TRBJ2-7|TRBV20-1
CSATDPSSYEQYF
>TRBJ2-1|TRBV7-9
CASSLAGASYNEQFF
>TRBJ2-7|TRBV14
CASSQDLDGLYEQYF
>TRBJ1-2|TRBV21-1
CASSKSIGRETNYGYTF
>TRBJ2-7|TRBV27
CASSRSPGEQYF
>TRBJ2-7|TRBV29-1
CSVESPSPQIEQYF
>TRBJ2-3|TRBV18
CASSPFVGGAADTQYF
>TRBJ1-2|TRBV4-3
CASSQGREFKPYGYTF